This TCR beta chain was recovered during a study of blood T cell repertoires in COVID-19. Study summary: COVID-19 samples collected from the United States, Italy and Spain covered acute and convalescent phases. The cDNA or gDNA used as material had been derived from T cells, B-cell-depleted T cells, or PBMCs.

From germline, CDR1 is MNHEY and CDR2 SMNVEV (reference sequence). Trimming stripped 8 bases from V and 0 bases from J, with 5 bases between. CDR3 length: 13 residues. This clone was counted once. Original handling: Estimated nucleated cell counts came from reference gene primer amplification. Method: immunoSEQ multiplex PCR; TCRdb's copy keeps in-frame clones and lacks some. The DNA gave D and trimming, while V, J and clone size come from that table. The sample shows 35,000 to 50,000 clones, around 83% of them seen only once. The TCR comes from a woman older than 75 with acute or convalescent COVID-19. Sequencing was carried out using peripheral blood. The rearrangement uses TRBV27 and TRBJ2-6; D unclear. The CDR3, as DNA: TGTGCCAGCTACGGCTCTGGGGCCAACGTCCTGACTTTC. Encoded protein: CASYGSGANVLTF. The variable domain in full, completed from reference TRBV27 and TRBJ2-6, reads EAQVTQNPRYLITVTGKKLTVTCSQNMNHEYMSWYRQDPGLGLRQIYYSMNVEVTDKGDVPEGYKVSRKEKRNFPLILESPSPNQTSLYFCASYGSGANVLTFGAGSRLTVL.